Following are 12 T cell receptor beta chains from one sample sequenced in a study of spatial heterogeneity in lung cancer. The time point here: blood at routine non-recurrence follow-up after resection. Unsorted samples of tumor, nontumor lung or frozen PBMC had their whole RNA sequenced. Using its own MiXCR run on the 5' RACE reads, TCRdb lists one record per CDR3 protein. This table has about 50,000 distinct CDR3 sequences, under 8% appearing once. Sample: PBMCs, taken at follow-up. The receptors here all came from a female donor with early-stage non-small cell lung cancer.

This clonotype was recorded at least ten times. The chain has TRBV12-3 or TRBV12-4 and TRBJ2-2, with 14 bases identical to TRBD2. The CDR3 runs to 15 residues. V lost 6 bases and J lost 6; bases outside the gene matches: 3. CDR3 sequence (DNA): TGTGCCAGCAGAAAGACTAGCGGGGGGGCCGGGGAGCTGTTTTTT. This sequence encodes CASRKTSGGAGELFF.

This clonotype was found a few times. The rearrangement links TRBV11-2 to TRBJ2-5; 8 positions agree with TRBD1. CDR1 and CDR2 from the germline V gene are SGHAT and FQNNGV. CDR3 length: 13 residues. The J segment lost 5 bases and the V segment lost 5 bases, leaving 4 bases of the junction unmatched. CDR3 residues: CASSQTGDETQYF. CDR3 coding DNA: TGTGCCAGCAGCCAGACAGGGGACGAGACCCAGTACTTC.

In its sample, this clonotype was seen a few times. The chain employs TRBV4-2 and TRBJ2-3; D ambiguous. The CDR3 extends over 14 amino acids. Trimming took 1 base from V and 4 from J, leaving 9 bases between them. The germline CDR1 and CDR2 sequences are LGHNA and YNFKEQ. CDR3 DNA: TGTGCCAGCAGCCAAGGCCCTGGGGCAGATACGCAGTATTTT. It encodes CASSQGPGADTQYF.

The table lists this clonotype with many counts. The chain is built from TRBV25-1 and TRBJ1-6; D remains unclear. CDR3 size: 12 residues. Germline CDR1 is MGHDK and CDR2 is SYGVNS. Between the trimmed V and J ends, which lost 5 bases and 9 bases, there was a span of 8 bases. CDR3 residues: CASSPGLSPLHF. CDR3 DNA sequence: TGTGCCAGCAGTCCGGGCCTTTCACCCCTCCACTTT.

This clonotype was counted a few times. V usage is TRBV3-1 and J usage is TRBJ2-3, with D possibly TRBD2 on 5 matching bases. The CDR3 has 17 amino acids. Per germline, CDR1 LGHDT and CDR2 YNNKEL (reference sequence). Trimming shortened V by 4 bases and J by 0 bases, and 17 bases separated the two germline ends. The CDR3 region is CASSLLYTGVSTDTQYF. The CDR3 nucleotides are TGTGCCAGCAGCCTTCTTTACACCGGGGTCAGCACAGATACGCAGTATTTT.

This clonotype was seen a handful of times. This chain joins TRBV3-1 and TRBJ1-6; tentatively, D is TRBD1 (5 bases). Germline values: CDR1 LGHDT, CDR2 YNNKEL (reference sequence). The CDR3 extends over 18 amino acids. V was pared by 6 bases and J by 9 bases, with 27 bases between. The CDR3 region has the DNA TGTGCCAGCAGACACACAACAATGGCTCAGGGTCTGACTTCACCCCTCCACTTT. Residues: CASRHTTMAQGLTSPLHF.

This clonotype was observed many times. The chain couples TRBV9 to TRBJ2-1; 10 bases agree with TRBD2. This CDR3 has 14 residues. Germline CDR1 reads SGDLS; CDR2 reads YYNGEE. The V gene end was trimmed by 7 bases and the J gene end by 7 bases; junction bases not matched to a gene: 8. CDR3 nucleotides: TGTGCCAGCTCCGGGACTAGCGATGTTAATGAGCAGTTCTTC. It codes for CASSGTSDVNEQFF.

This clonotype was seen many times. The chain couples TRBV6-6 to TRBJ2-2; 7 nucleotides agree with TRBD1. Germline V gives CDR1 MNHNY, CDR2 SVGAGI (reference sequence). V was clipped by 8 bases and J by 2 bases; unmatched bases: 8. CDR3 length: 15 residues. CDR3 region: CASSQGHGNTGELFF. Here the CDR3 DNA reads TGTGCCAGCTCACAGGGGCACGGAAACACCGGGGAGCTGTTTTTT.

In its sample, this clonotype was seen many times. The chain carries TRBV5-4 and TRBJ2-7; 7 nucleotides line up with TRBD1. Germline loops: CDR1 SGHNT, CDR2 YYREEE (reference sequence). V lost 4 bases to trimming and J lost 5 bases; unmatched junction nucleotides: 6. The CDR3 has 13 amino acids. The CDR3 reads CASSRDRVDEQYF. CDR3 bases: TGTGCCAGCAGCCGCGACAGGGTCGACGAGCAGTACTTC.

The chain carries TRBV19 and TRBJ1-2; D not certain. V lost 3 bases and J lost 2, with 7 bases in between. The CDR3 is 13 amino acids. Germline lookup yields CDR1 LNHDA and CDR2 SQIVND (reference sequence). The CDR3 bases are TGTGCCAGTAGTATGGGAGGGAACTATGGCTACACCTTC. Translation gives CASSMGGNYGYTF.

On this clonotype: A read error may explain this, as a much larger clone is one base away. V usage is TRBV20-1 and J usage is TRBJ1-1; D may be TRBD1 (6 bases). Germline CDR1 and CDR2: DFQATT and SNEGSKA (reference sequence). This CDR3 comprises 13 residues. The CDR3 loop reads CTRTAYLNTEAFF. Written as DNA, the CDR3 is TGCACCCGGACAGCTTACCTGAACACTGAAGCTTTCTTT.

This clonotype was picked up a small number of times. CDR3 in DNA: TGTGCCAGCAGCTTAGTGGCCAGCTCCTACGAGCAGTACTTC. It specifies CASSLVASSYEQYF. The chain links TRBV7-2 to TRBJ2-7; D is uncertain. Germline V gene data show CDR1 as SGHTA and CDR2 as FQGNSA. Trimming cost V 1 base and J 0 bases, with 7 bases left between them. The CDR3 consists of 14 residues.